These 23 T cell receptor beta chains share one sample of origin, sequenced in a study of neurological immune-mediated disorders. One entry per CDR3 protein, called by TCRdb with MiXCR from the 5' RACE reads. The sample records 45,000 to 50,000 distinct CDR3 sequences, around 4.3% being singletons. The sequencing sample was made of PBMCs. These TCRs come from a woman aged 60-75 years with multiple sclerosis.

This clonotype was observed at least ten times. V usage is TRBV7-9 and J usage is TRBJ2-3; TRBD1 agrees at 10 bases. J gave up 4 bases and V 5 bases, and 6 bases lay outside the gene matches. The CDR3 contains 15 residues. The germline V gene encodes CDR1 SEHNR and CDR2 FQNEAQ (reference sequence). In nucleotides, the CDR3 is TGTGCCAGCAGCCTCGACAGGGGGCGCGCAGATACGCAGTATTTT. It yields the protein CASSLDRGRADTQYF.

This clonotype has a handful of counts. The chain couples TRBV20-1 to TRBJ1-2; D gene unclear. V lost 1 base and J lost 4, with 7 bases in between. The germline V gene encodes CDR1 DFQATT and CDR2 SNEGSKA (reference sequence). The CDR3 runs to 12 residues. The CDR3 sequence: CSARVGSYGYTF. The DNA of the CDR3 is TGCAGTGCTAGAGTGGGGAGCTATGGCTACACCTTC.

This clonotype has a handful of counts. The J gene is TRBJ2-5, the V gene TRBV7-8; TRBD2 aligns across 11 bases. This CDR3 is 16 amino acids long. From germline, CDR1 is SGHVS and CDR2 FQNEAQ. The V and J ends lost 2 bases and 5 bases, in that order; junction bases with no gene match: 7. The CDR3 nucleotides are TGTGCCAGCAGCTTACTCACTAGCGGGAGATCGGAGACCCAGTACTTC. Translating it yields CASSLLTSGRSETQYF. The variable domain in full, with the rest retrieved from reference TRBV7-8 and TRBJ2-5, is GAGVSQSPRYKVAKRGQDVALRCDPISGHVSLFWYQQALGQGPEFLTYFQNEAQLDKSGLPSDRFFAERPEGSVSTLKIQRTQQEDSAVYLCASSLLTSGRSETQYFGPGTRLLVL.

This rearrangement joins TRBV20-1 to TRBJ2-1; 8 bases map to TRBD2. The CDR3 covers 14 residues. Germline-derived CDR1 and CDR2 are DFQATT and SNEGSKA (reference sequence). V was pared by 3 bases and J by 8 bases, with 9 bases of the junction left unmatched. In DNA form, the CDR3 reads TGCAGTGCTAGGGTAGCGGGAATGGTAGATGAGCAGTTCTTC. This gives the protein CSARVAGMVDEQFF.

This chain uses TRBV6-1 with TRBJ2-1; 11 bases map to TRBD2. The germline gives CDR1 MNHNS, CDR2 SASEGT. The V and J ends lost 0 bases and 6 bases, in that order; junction bases with no gene match: 4. The CDR3 spans 16 residues. DNA of the CDR3: TGTGCCAGCAGTGAAGCGCGGCTAGCGGGAGGCAATGAGCAGTTCTTC. Translating it yields CASSEARLAGGNEQFF.

This clonotype was observed many times. The chain has TRBV7-2 and TRBJ1-5, with D hard to call. V lost 4 bases to trimming and J lost 8 bases, with 15 bases between them. The CDR3 consists of 14 residues. Germline lookup yields CDR1 SGHTA and CDR2 FQGNSA. The CDR3 protein is CASSSDMTGEPQHF. CDR3 in DNA: TGTGCCAGCAGCTCTGATATGACCGGAGAGCCCCAGCATTTT.

A remark on this clonotype: It is likely a read error, because the conserved phenylalanine at the end of the CDR3 is missing. V usage is TRBV5-1 and J usage is TRBJ2-3; possibly TRBD1 for D (6 bases). This CDR3 region has 16 residues. Deletions cut 4 bases from V and 0 bases from J, with 15 bases between. The germline gives CDR1 SGHRS, CDR2 YFSETQ. The CDR3 reads CASSLGAGRSTDTQYL. DNA for the CDR3: TGCGCCAGCAGCCTGGGGGCAGGAAGAAGCACAGATACGCAGTATCTT.

This clonotype has at least ten counts. The chain carries TRBV20-1 and TRBJ2-5, with TRBD2 identical over 8 bases. The CDR3 is 13 amino acids. The ends lost 1 base at V and 5 bases at J; junction bases unmatched: 3. Germline loops: CDR1 DFQATT, CDR2 SNEGSKA (reference sequence). In nucleotides, the CDR3 is TGCAGTGCTAGAGCCCCGGGGGGGGAGACCCAGTACTTC. Its protein is CSARAPGGETQYF.

The sample holds a few counts of this clonotype. The J gene is TRBJ1-2, the V gene TRBV12-3 or TRBV12-4, with TRBD1 as a possible D gene (5 bases). The CDR3 totals 12 residues. V lost 6 bases, J lost 3 bases, and 8 bases lay in between. As DNA, the CDR3 is TGTGCCAGCAGGGGCAGGGACTATGGCTACACCTTC. This encodes CASRGRDYGYTF.

This clonotype was picked up many times. The genes are TRBV20-1 and TRBJ1-1; D is ambiguous. Germline-derived CDR1 and CDR2 are DFQATT and SNEGSKA (reference sequence). This CDR3 has 13 amino acids. Trimming removed 6 bases from V and 1 base from J, with 12 bases in between. CDR3 sequence reads: CSARMGRNTEAFF. CDR3 nucleotides: TGCAGTGCCAGGATGGGTAGGAACACTGAAGCTTTCTTT.

With respect to this clonotype: The conserved phenylalanine or tryptophan normally closing the CDR3 is absent here, so this likely arose from a read error. The rearrangement links TRBV20-1 to TRBJ2-1, with D tentatively TRBD1 (6 bases). Trimming cost V 4 bases and J 5 bases, with 15 bases left between them. This CDR3 is 14 amino acids long. Germline CDR1 reads DFQATT; CDR2 reads SNEGSKA (reference sequence). The CDR3, as DNA: TGCAGTGCTACGGAACAGGGAATCCACAATGAGCAGTTCAAC. This sequence encodes CSATEQGIHNEQFN.

This clonotype has a count of ten or more. J is TRBJ2-3 and V is TRBV9; no reliable D call. The CDR3 spans 14 residues. The germline V gene encodes CDR1 SGDLS and CDR2 YYNGEE. Trimming left V 1 base short and J 2 bases short, with 8 bases between. Here the CDR3 DNA reads TGTGCCAGCAGCGTATCCAGGACCACAGATACGCAGTATTTT. Residues: CASSVSRTTDTQYF.

This chain connects TRBV7-6 to TRBJ2-2; D is ambiguous. The CDR3 loop spans 16 amino acids. Germline V gene lookup returns CDR1 SGHVS and CDR2 FNYEAQ. V lost 1 base and J 2 bases, leaving 11 bases between the germline ends. CDR3: CASSLEASTNTGELFF. CDR3 nucleotides: TGTGCCAGCAGCTTAGAAGCGTCAACTAACACCGGGGAGCTGTTTTTT.

The chain uses TRBV10-3 and TRBJ2-5, with D maybe TRBD2 (5 bases). CDR3 size: 13 residues. V shed 3 bases and J shed 5 bases, with 10 bases lying between them. Germline CDR1 is ENHRY and CDR2 is SYGVKD. Here the CDR3 DNA reads TGTGCCATCAGTGATCGGGATATGGAGACCCAGTACTTC. This translates into CAISDRDMETQYF.

This clonotype was counted at least ten times. The chain's CDR3 is CASSPGLAGGGEQFF. The DNA for the CDR3 is TGTGCCTCTTCTCCGGGACTAGCGGGAGGGGGTGAGCAGTTCTTC. This chain connects TRBV10-3 to TRBJ2-1; 16 positions agree with TRBD2. This CDR3 is built from 15 residues. From germline, CDR1 is ENHRY and CDR2 SYGVKD. V lost 11 bases and J lost 9; bases outside the gene matches: 10.

This clonotype was observed many times. This chain uses TRBV12-3 or TRBV12-4 with TRBJ1-1, with D perhaps TRBD1 (5 bases). Trimming left V 5 bases short and J 5 bases short, with 15 bases between. The CDR3 loop spans 14 amino acids. The CDR3 nucleotides read TGTGCCAGCAGTCTACGAGGGGCGCGGACTGAAGCTTTCTTT. This codes for CASSLRGARTEAFF.

The chain links TRBV20-1 to TRBJ2-1; D is uncertain. The germline V gene has CDR1 DFQATT and CDR2 SNEGSKA (reference sequence). There are 14 residues in the CDR3. V was trimmed by 0 bases and J by 10 bases, leaving 16 bases between them. CDR3 loop: CSARDIGRREEQFF. The CDR3, as DNA: TGCAGTGCTAGAGACATAGGGCGGCGAGAAGAGCAGTTCTTC.

This clonotype was counted many times. This chain links TRBV12-3 or TRBV12-4 with TRBJ1-5, with D possibly being TRBD1 (5 bases). V dropped 3 bases and J dropped 0 bases, with 9 bases sitting between them. This CDR3 spans 15 amino acids. The CDR3 DNA sequence: TGTGCCAGCAGTTTCGGGACGGATAGCAATCAGCCCCAGCATTTT. Its translation: CASSFGTDSNQPQHF.

The genes are TRBV12-3 or TRBV12-4 and TRBJ2-7, with D possibly being TRBD1 or TRBD2 (5 bases each). The V and J ends lost 3 bases and 2 bases respectively, with 11 bases between them. CDR3 length: 14 residues. The CDR3: CASSFRDGTYEQYF. The DNA of the CDR3 is TGTGCCAGCAGTTTCCGGGACGGAACCTACGAGCAGTACTTC.

This clonotype has ten or more counts. The chain combines TRBV27 with TRBJ2-1; 10 bases align to TRBD2. Germline lookup yields CDR1 MNHEY and CDR2 SMNVEV (reference sequence). With 7 bases clipped from V and 6 bases from J, the junction kept 6 bases outside the gene matches. The CDR3 has 14 amino acids. CDR3 sequence reads: CASTSGTSANEQFF. The CDR3 DNA reads TGTGCCAGCACCTCCGGGACTAGCGCCAATGAGCAGTTCTTC.

This clonotype was seen many times. The chain carries TRBV18 and TRBJ1-1; D is unclear. Trimming removed 2 bases at V and 1 base at J, with 8 bases between. There are 14 residues in the CDR3. Looked up from germline, CDR1 is KGHSH and CDR2 is LQKENI. In DNA form, the CDR3 reads TGTGCCAGCTCACCATGGGCCACGAACACTGAAGCTTTCTTT. Its protein product is CASSPWATNTEAFF.

This clonotype was counted many times. The chain joins TRBV20-1 to TRBJ1-4; 8 nucleotides line up with TRBD1. Germline trimming cut 6 bases from V and 10 bases from J; bases unmatched to any gene: 16. Germline CDR1 and CDR2: DFQATT and SNEGSKA (reference sequence). The CDR3 length is 15 residues. The CDR3 spells CSARVRGRIERKLFF. DNA for the CDR3: TGCAGTGCCCGGGTCAGGGGGCGAATAGAAAGAAAACTGTTTTTT.

In its sample, this clonotype was seen many times. The chain links TRBV3-1 to TRBJ2-1, with 14 bases aligning to TRBD2. The CDR3 loop spans 16 amino acids. The trim removed 1 base at V and 6 bases at J, leaving 2 bases unmatched. Germline CDR1 is LGHDT and CDR2 is YNNKEL (reference sequence). The CDR3 nucleotides read TGTGCCAGCAGCCAAGGACTAGCGGGGGGGGTCAATGAGCAGTTCTTC. Protein product: CASSQGLAGGVNEQFF.